These 15 T cell receptor beta chains originate from one sample sequenced in a study of cytomegalovirus exposure and HLA in healthy donors (dated by TCRdb to about 2017). Library construction relied on the immunoSEQ multiplex PCR assay. For the multiplex PCR, a mixture combining 60 forward primers for TCR Vbeta segments and 13 reverse primers for TCR Jbeta segments was used. TCRdb provides this immuneACCESS table in a form limited to in-frame rearrangements. Some clones are lacking; in checked studies, under half of them reflect an unresolved V gene, and why the rest are absent is not known. This sample's table lists tens of thousands of clones. Together, the top ten hold over 2% of the sample. Source material: PBMCs. These receptors were collected from a female donor in good health and CMV-seronegative.

This sequence joins TRBV27 and TRBJ2-5; 8 bases match TRBD2. Germline values: CDR1 MNHEY, CDR2 SMNVEV (reference sequence). The CDR3 length is 15 residues. J was trimmed by 4 bases and V by 3 bases; bases with no gene match: 7. The CDR3 spells CASSFQGTRGETQYF. For the CDR3, the DNA is TGTGCCAGCAGTTTTCAAGGGACTAGGGGAGAGACCCAGTACTTC.

The chain carries TRBV7-3 and TRBJ1-1; D perhaps matches TRBD1 (6 bases). The ends were cut back, 4 bases at V and 0 bases at J, with 6 bases in the middle. Germline values: CDR1 SGHTA, CDR2 FQGTGA. This CDR3 is built from 13 residues. Here the CDR3 reads CASSYRVNTEAFF. The CDR3 nucleotides read TGTGCCAGCAGCTACAGGGTGAACACTGAAGCTTTCTTT.

This sequence joins TRBV30 and TRBJ2-1; tentative D call: TRBD1 (6 bases). The CDR3 contains 13 residues. Germline-derived CDR1 and CDR2 are GTSNPN and SVGIG (reference sequence). The ends were cut back, 8 bases at V and 0 bases at J, with 11 bases in the middle. CDR3 coding DNA: TGTGCCAGCGAAGGGGGCTCCTACAATGAGCAGTTCTTC. It is translated as CASEGGSYNEQFF. Full variable domain (rest looked up from reference TRBV30 and TRBJ2-1): SQTIHQWPATLVQPVGSPLSLECTVEGTSNPNLYWYRQAAGRGLQLLFYSVGIGQISSEVPQNLSASRPQDRQFILSSKKLLLSDSGFYLCASEGGSYNEQFFGPGTRLTVL.

V usage is TRBV27 and J usage is TRBJ2-2; 8 bases are shared with TRBD2. The CDR3 length is 15 residues. In germline, CDR1 is MNHEY, CDR2 SMNVEV (reference sequence). Trimming took 2 bases from V and 1 from J; bases not matched to a gene: 0. The CDR3 loop reads CASSLTSGNTGELFF. DNA for the CDR3: TGTGCCAGCAGTTTAACTAGCGGGAACACCGGGGAGCTGTTTTTT.

V usage is TRBV29-1 and J usage is TRBJ2-7; possible D gene TRBD1, 6 bases. Germline CDR1 SQVTM, CDR2 ANQGSEA. This CDR3 has 13 amino acids. Trimming shortened V by 3 bases and J by 5 bases, and 14 bases separated the two germline ends. This CDR3 reads CSVDGTGPHEQYF. CDR3 nucleotide sequence: TGCAGCGTTGATGGAACAGGGCCCCACGAGCAGTACTTC.

This chain uses TRBV14 with TRBJ1-5, with TRBD1 matching 9 bases. Germline trimming cut 1 base from V and 6 bases from J; bases unmatched to any gene: 4. The CDR3 has 15 residues. Germline-derived CDR1 and CDR2 are SGHDN and FVKESK. In DNA form, the CDR3 reads TGTGCCAGCAGCCAAGCGGGACAGGGTCCTCAGCCCCAGCATTTT. Translating it yields CASSQAGQGPQPQHF.

The V gene is TRBV29-1, the J gene TRBJ2-7; tentatively, D is TRBD2 (6 bases). The germline CDR1 and CDR2 sequences are SQVTM and ANQGSEA. The CDR3 is 17 amino acids. The V end lost 4 bases, the J end lost 6 bases, and 28 bases lay between the germline ends. CDR3 coding DNA: TGCAGCGTTGTGGAGGGTTCCTGGGACCTTACCCAATCCGAGCAGTACTTC. It encodes CSVVEGSWDLTQSEQYF.

The chain employs TRBV15 and TRBJ2-1; 7 bases fit TRBD2. Germline V lookup: CDR1 LNHNV, CDR2 YYDKDF (reference sequence). V trimming: 7 bases; J trimming: 9 bases; junction bases outside the gene matches: 12. The CDR3 sequence is 14 residues long. The CDR3 DNA is TGTGCCACCAAGGCCGGGACTACAACAATTGAGCAGTTCTTC. Protein product: CATKAGTTTIEQFF.

V gene TRBV9 combines with J gene TRBJ2-5, with D maybe TRBD2 (6 bases). This CDR3 contains 17 residues. V was pared by 0 bases and J by 4 bases, with 19 bases between. Germline loops: CDR1 SGDLS, CDR2 YYNGEE. CDR3 coding DNA: TGTGCCAGCAGCGTAGGTCCGGGGGTGGCGGGGTCAGAGACCCAGTACTTC. Translation: CASSVGPGVAGSETQYF.

The rearrangement links TRBV6-5 to TRBJ1-5, with no clear D. CDR3 length equals 13 residues. Germline CDR1 is MNHEY and CDR2 is SVGAGI. The ends were cut back, 3 bases at V and 2 bases at J, with 5 bases in the middle. The CDR3 DNA is TGTGCCAGCAGTTATCAGGGCAATCAGCCCCAGCATTTT. This gives the protein CASSYQGNQPQHF.

The chain couples TRBV5-1 to TRBJ2-5; possibly TRBD2 for D (5 bases). The germline CDR1 and CDR2 sequences are SGHRS and YFSETQ. CDR3 length: 14 amino acids. Trimming took 1 base from V and 1 from J, leaving 8 bases between them. This CDR3 is CASSLNGGQETQYF. CDR3 nucleotide sequence: TGCGCCAGCAGCTTGAATGGAGGCCAAGAGACCCAGTACTTC.

Comments on this clone: At one of its ends the junction is not consistent with the germline gene, which may arise from a read error. CDR3 loop: CANSQGLQETQYF. The DNA for the CDR3 is TGTGCCAACAGCCAGGGACTTCAAGAGACCCAGTACTTC. This sequence joins TRBV9 and TRBJ2-5; TRBD2 is a possible D gene (6 bases). The CDR3 contains 13 residues. The germline gives CDR1 SGDLS, CDR2 YYNGEE.

The chain combines TRBV4-1 with TRBJ2-7, with unresolved D. V lost 0 bases, J lost 0 bases, and 6 bases lay in between. CDR3 length: 14 amino acids. Looked up from germline, CDR1 is MGHRA and CDR2 is YSYEKL. CDR3 in amino acids: CASSQDPGSYEQYF. In nucleotides, the CDR3 is TGCGCCAGCAGCCAAGATCCCGGCTCCTACGAGCAGTACTTC.

About this clone itself: One junction end disagrees with the germline gene, perhaps due to a read error. The chain uses TRBV7-2 and TRBJ2-7; 7 nucleotides align to TRBD2. This CDR3 spans 17 amino acids. Germline CDR1 SGHTA, CDR2 FQGNSA. CDR3 DNA sequence: TGTGCCAGCAGCGTAGCTGTTGGCGGGGGTAAATCCTACGAGCAGTACTTC. It is translated as CASSVAVGGGKSYEQYF.

The chain has TRBV6-5 and TRBJ2-7; 8 bases fit TRBD1. CDR1 is MNHEY, CDR2 SVGAGI, per germline. This CDR3 is built from 14 residues. The ends lost 5 bases at V and 2 bases at J; junction bases unmatched: 5. CDR3 bases: TGTGCCAGCAGTACCGACAGGGGACCCTACGAGCAGTACTTC. This translates into CASSTDRGPYEQYF.